This T cell receptor beta chain derives from a study of blood T cell repertoires in COVID-19 (dated by TCRdb to 2020 to 2022). General notes on the study: The collaborator samples originated in the United States, Italy and Spain and spanned the acute and convalescent phases of COVID-19. The prospective study material was composed of cDNA or gDNA derived from T cells, B-cell-depleted T cells, or PBMCs. The dataset comprised deeply sampled blood TCRbeta repertoires from subjects exposed to, actively infected with, or recovered from COVID-19. The repertoires were made available in a free public database intended to serve as a resource for research on the immune response to SARS-CoV-2. Samples came from the ongoing ImmuneRACE study (first 160 participants) plus 1,254 subjects from 6 global collaborators. Sample metadata almost always included a de-identified subject ID, COVID-19 status, age in years and sex. HLA class I and class II types, where available, came from metadata supplied by the sample provider rather than from assay-based typing. General conclusions and limits of the study: Clinical and demographic metadata were provided uncurated, with the amount varying by source and participant.

In Seattle, one collaborating source enrolled patients while the infection was active and tracked those patients longitudinally over the course of disease. Each collaborating institution followed its own protocols to collect whole blood in K2EDTA tubes. For TCRbeta analysis, collaborators shipped samples in one of three forms: frozen whole blood, isolated PBMCs, or DNA extracted from either of those sample types. The CDR3 goes from the cysteine to the phenylalanine over 13 residues. Only CDR3 DNA is held: 39 bases, read in frame from base 1. Trimming leaves V shorter by 2 bases and J shorter by 5 bases, with the junction holding 3 bases beyond the gene matches. Taken from the germline V gene (reference sequence), the CDR1 and CDR2 loops are GTSNPN and SVGIG. TCRbeta CDR3 regions were amplified from genomic DNA by means of the immunoSEQ Assay, a bias-controlled multiplex PCR. As for the original processing: The number of nucleated cells in each sample was estimated by amplification of reference gene primers within the assay. To quantify the absolute abundance of each unique TCRbeta CDR3 rearrangement, sequence reads were collapsed and filtered. For each sample, productive Simpson clonality was calculated as the square root of Simpson's diversity index across productive rearrangements. TCRdb re-hosts the immuneACCESS table, in-frame sequences only. Its copies lack some clones; in the studies checked, an unresolved V gene accounts for under half of them, and the cause for the rest is not known. That table is the source of V, J and clone size, and D and trimming were worked out from the DNA. The sample records under 70,000 clones, approximately 87% of which are singletons. The ten top clones hold under 7.5% of the sample.

The table lists this clone with a count of one. It lacks a known antigen. No much larger clone is present one base from it, and per-base qualities are unavailable. This receptor chain uses TRBV30 and TRBJ1-5; TRBD1 matches 7 bases in the middle. The TCR sequence derives from a woman in her sixties with COVID-19, enrolled during active disease. Input material: peripheral blood. At the DNA level, the sequence is TGTGCCTGGAGTAAAACAGGGGATCAGCCCCAGCATTTT. It translates as CAWSKTGDQPQHF.